The next 10 T cell receptor beta chains were all read from a single sample in a study of T cell responses to AZD1222 COVID-19 vaccine. Here immunoSEQ multiplex PCR was the method, and the copy in TCRdb shows in-frame clones only, minus some. This sample has about 56,000 clones, with approximately 83% found just once. The source was peripheral blood, collected on day 0 of AZD1222 vaccination. The origin of the receptors is an adult in good health.

This clone has only one observation. The CDR3 sequence: CATLRDPGYEQYF. As DNA, the CDR3 is TGTGCCACCCTGAGAGATCCCGGCTACGAGCAGTACTTC. The chain couples TRBV2 to TRBJ2-7; no clear D. This CDR3 comprises 13 residues. CDR1 and CDR2 (germline): SNHLY, FYNNEI. Trimming cost V 10 bases and J 3 bases, with 16 bases left between them.

The genes are TRBV18 and TRBJ1-3; D is undetermined. CDR3 length: 13 amino acids. V dropped 4 bases and J dropped 0 bases, with 4 bases sitting between them. Germline loops: CDR1 KGHSH, CDR2 LQKENI. The CDR3 DNA sequence: TGTGCCAGCTCACTCGACTCTGGAAACACCATATATTTT. It is translated as CASSLDSGNTIYF.

The rearrangement joins TRBV6-6 to TRBJ2-4, with TRBD1 identical over 11 bases. This CDR3 has 15 residues. CDR1 is MNHNY and CDR2 is SVGAGI in the germline V gene (reference sequence). V lost 0 bases to trimming and J lost 10 bases; unmatched junction nucleotides: 5. The CDR3 region has the DNA TGTGCCAGCAGTTACTCCCCGGGACAGGGGGTAATTCAGTACTTC. Its translation is CASSYSPGQGVIQYF.

The rearrangement links TRBV11-3 to TRBJ2-1; 9 bases agree with TRBD2. Trimming removed 5 bases from V and 7 bases from J; junction bases left unmatched: 12. Germline V gene data show CDR1 as SGHNT and CDR2 as YENEEA. The CDR3 runs 16 residues. As DNA, the CDR3 is TGTGCCAGCAGCCCCTCGGGGCTAGCGGGGTGGAATGAGCAGTTCTTC. This sequence encodes CASSPSGLAGWNEQFF.

The CDR3 DNA reads as TGTGCCAGCAGCCAACTACAGGACTTCGCTCTTATTAATACGCAGTATTTT. It codes for CASSQLQDFALINTQYF. V is TRBV3-1 (or the pseudogene TRBV3-2) and J is TRBJ2-3; TRBD1 or TRBD2 may be the D gene (5 bases each). V was pared by 2 bases and J by 7 bases, with 22 bases between. Germline CDR1 is LGHDT and CDR2 is YNNKEL (reference sequence). The CDR3 extends over 17 amino acids.

The chain combines TRBV27 with TRBJ1-1; the match to TRBD1 covers 9 bases. The CDR3 covers 16 residues. The J segment lost 7 bases and the V segment lost 5 bases, leaving 14 bases of the junction unmatched. Germline V gives CDR1 MNHEY, CDR2 SMNVEV (reference sequence). CDR3 coding DNA: TGTGCCAGCAGTGAGGGGGAGACTTACAGGGGGCATGAAGCTTTCTTT. Its translation is CASSEGETYRGHEAFF.

This CDR3 is CASRDTDEYNQPQHF. CDR3 bases: TGTGCCAGCAGGGACACTGACGAATACAATCAGCCCCAGCATTTT. The V and J genes are TRBV2 and TRBJ1-5; possibly TRBD1 for D (5 bases). Germline V gives CDR1 SNHLY, CDR2 FYNNEI. V lost 6 bases and J 3 bases, leaving 15 bases between the germline ends. The CDR3 contains 15 residues.

The J gene is TRBJ2-5, the V gene TRBV12-3 or TRBV12-4, with 10 bases identical to TRBD1. The CDR3 is made up of 13 amino acids. J gave up 3 bases and V 7 bases, and 2 bases lay outside the gene matches. CDR3 region: CASTTGGEETQYF. The CDR3 coding sequence is TGTGCCAGCACGACAGGGGGCGAAGAGACCCAGTACTTC.

This sequence joins TRBV19 and TRBJ2-1, with TRBD2 matching over 9 bases. Per the germline V gene, CDR1 is LNHDA and CDR2 is SQIVND (reference sequence). The CDR3 covers 15 residues. The ends lost 6 bases at V and 4 bases at J; junction bases unmatched: 7. CDR3 nucleotides: TGTGCCAGTAGGACCCTAGCGGGGCTATACAATGAGCAGTTCTTC. It specifies CASRTLAGLYNEQFF.

The chain uses TRBV25-1 and TRBJ2-7; 8 nucleotides agree with TRBD1. V was pared by 2 bases and J by 0 bases, with 3 bases of the junction left unmatched. This CDR3 has 15 residues. Germline CDR1 and CDR2: MGHDK and SYGVNS. CDR3 bases: TGTGCCAGCAGTGAAAGGACAGGGCTCTCCTACGAGCAGTACTTC. This sequence encodes CASSERTGLSYEQYF.